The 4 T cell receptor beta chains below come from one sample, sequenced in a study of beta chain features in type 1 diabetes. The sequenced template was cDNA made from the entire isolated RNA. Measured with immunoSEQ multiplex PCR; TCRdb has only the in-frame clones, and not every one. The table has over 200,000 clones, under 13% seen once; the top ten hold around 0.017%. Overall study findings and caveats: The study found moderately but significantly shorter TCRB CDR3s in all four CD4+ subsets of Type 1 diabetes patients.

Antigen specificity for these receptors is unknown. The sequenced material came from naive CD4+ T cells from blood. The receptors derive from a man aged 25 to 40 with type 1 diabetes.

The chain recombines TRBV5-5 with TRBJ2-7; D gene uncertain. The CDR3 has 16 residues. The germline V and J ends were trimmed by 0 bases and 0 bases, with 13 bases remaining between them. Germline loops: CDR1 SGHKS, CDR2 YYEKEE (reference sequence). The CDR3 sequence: CASSLVAGSSSYEQYF. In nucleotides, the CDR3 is TGTGCCAGCAGCTTGGTCGCCGGGTCCAGCTCCTACGAGCAGTACTTC.

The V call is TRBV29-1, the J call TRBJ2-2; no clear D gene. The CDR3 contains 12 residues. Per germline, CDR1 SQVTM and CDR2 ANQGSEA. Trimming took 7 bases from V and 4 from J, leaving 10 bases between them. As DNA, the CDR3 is TGCAGCGCCTGCAGGCGCACCGGGGAGCTGTTTTTT. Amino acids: CSACRRTGELFF.

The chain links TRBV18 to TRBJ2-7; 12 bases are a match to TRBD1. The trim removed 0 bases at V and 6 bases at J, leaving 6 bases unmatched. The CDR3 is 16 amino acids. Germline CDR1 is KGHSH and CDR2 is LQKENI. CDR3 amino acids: CASSPPGTGGFLEQYF. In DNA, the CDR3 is TGTGCCAGCTCACCACCTGGGACAGGGGGCTTCCTCGAGCAGTACTTC.

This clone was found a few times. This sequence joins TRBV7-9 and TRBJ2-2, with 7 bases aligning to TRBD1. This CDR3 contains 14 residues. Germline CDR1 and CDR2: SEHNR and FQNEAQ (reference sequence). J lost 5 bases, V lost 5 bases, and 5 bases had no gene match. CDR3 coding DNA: TGTGCCAGCAGCGGACAGGACGTTACCGGGGAGCTGTTTTTT. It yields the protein CASSGQDVTGELFF.